The 10 T cell receptor beta chains below all came from one sample that was sequenced in a study of CD8+ T cells in alopecia areata. Extraction and reverse transcription of RNA yielded cDNA as the sequencing template. Repertoires were generated with immunoSEQ multiplex PCR, while TCRdb's copy carries only in-frame clones and drops some. In the table there are about 97,000 clones, roughly two fifths of which are singletons. The material sequenced was CD4+ T cells sorted from blood. The receptors originated from a human donor with alopecia areata.

A few counts support this clone. The chain uses TRBV5-4 and TRBJ1-1; the D is unclear. This CDR3 region has 12 residues. V dropped 1 base and J dropped 1 base, with 2 bases sitting between them. CDR1 SGHNT and CDR2 YYREEE come from the germline V gene (reference sequence). This CDR3 is CASSLRNTEAFF. The CDR3 bases are TGTGCCAGCAGCTTGCGGAACACTGAAGCTTTCTTT.

Here the CDR3 reads CASSSLPGQEFAFF. As DNA, the CDR3 is TGTGCCAGCAGCTCTTTACCGGGACAGGAGTTCGCTTTCTTT. The chain joins TRBV7-6 to TRBJ1-1, with 8 bases lining up with TRBD1. CDR3 length: 14 amino acids. Germline trimming cut 4 bases from V and 11 bases from J; bases unmatched to any gene: 12. Germline CDR1 is SGHVS and CDR2 is FNYEAQ.

This clone was found a few times. The V and J genes are TRBV28 and TRBJ2-7, with D perhaps TRBD1 or TRBD2 (6 bases each). The CDR3 consists of 16 residues. Per germline, CDR1 MDHEN and CDR2 SYDVKM. V dropped 6 bases and J dropped 2 bases, with 20 bases sitting between them. The CDR3 protein is CASSLAVLPGAYEQYF. Here the CDR3 DNA reads TGTGCCAGCAGCTTAGCGGTTTTACCAGGGGCCTACGAGCAGTACTTC.

The J gene is TRBJ2-2, the V gene TRBV29-1; D gene unclear. The CDR3 totals 14 residues. Trimming stripped 4 bases from V and 0 bases from J, with 9 bases between. Germline V gene data show CDR1 as SQVTM and CDR2 as ANQGSEA. The CDR3 protein is CSVAIRTNTGELFF. The CDR3 DNA follows: TGCAGCGTTGCCATCCGAACGAACACCGGGGAGCTGTTTTTT.

This clone was counted only a few times. The chain carries TRBV4-3 and TRBJ2-7; D remains ambiguous. There are 13 residues in the CDR3. Germline values: CDR1 LGHNA, CDR2 YSLEER. The V gene lost 2 bases and the J gene lost 3 bases, with 8 bases spanning the gap. CDR3 region: CASSQNAGYEQYF. CDR3 in DNA: TGCGCCAGCAGCCAAAATGCCGGCTACGAGCAGTACTTC.

This clone was seen only a few times. The genes are TRBV4-3 and TRBJ2-3, with 10 bases that match TRBD2. The CDR3 runs to 16 residues. V shed 2 bases, J shed 1 base, and the junction held 3 bases outside the gene matches. The germline V gene has CDR1 LGHNA and CDR2 YSLEER. CDR3 residues: CASSQHGLAGTDTQYF. CDR3 DNA: TGCGCCAGCAGCCAACACGGACTAGCGGGCACAGATACGCAGTATTTT.

Only a few counts were recorded for this clone. The chain combines TRBV4-1 with TRBJ2-6, with TRBD1 as a possible D gene (5 bases). The CDR3 is 16 amino acids. Germline V gene sequence: CDR1 MGHRA, CDR2 YSYEKL. V lost 3 bases and J lost 1, with 10 bases in between. The CDR3 protein is CASSQARGSGANVLTF. The CDR3 DNA follows: TGCGCCAGCAGCCAGGCAAGGGGATCTGGGGCCAACGTCCTGACTTTC.

This chain uses TRBV29-1 with TRBJ2-1, with 13 bases that match TRBD2. The CDR3 consists of 16 residues. V lost 3 bases and J lost 2; bases outside the gene matches: 4. Germline loops: CDR1 SQVTM, CDR2 ANQGSEA. This CDR3 is CSVDRLAGGPYNEQFF. Written as DNA, the CDR3 is TGCAGCGTTGACCGACTAGCGGGGGGCCCCTACAATGAGCAGTTCTTC.

The CDR3 DNA sequence: TGTGCCAGCAGCTTAGAAGCCCGGGAGGGGGAGACCCAGTACTTC. Its protein is CASSLEAREGETQYF. The chain combines TRBV7-2 with TRBJ2-5; 8 bases align to TRBD2. The CDR3 runs 15 residues. In germline, CDR1 is SGHTA, CDR2 FQGNSA. Trimming cost V 1 base and J 5 bases; bases outside gene matches: 6.

In this sample, this clone turned up a few times. This sequence joins TRBV30 and TRBJ1-1; 8 nucleotides match TRBD1. The CDR3 is made up of 15 amino acids. Trimming removed 3 bases from V and 3 bases from J; junction bases left unmatched: 9. Germline V gives CDR1 GTSNPN, CDR2 SVGIG (reference sequence). Here the CDR3 DNA reads TGTGCCTGGAGACCCTTGACAGGGGCCGACACTGAAGCTTTCTTT. Its translation is CAWRPLTGADTEAFF.